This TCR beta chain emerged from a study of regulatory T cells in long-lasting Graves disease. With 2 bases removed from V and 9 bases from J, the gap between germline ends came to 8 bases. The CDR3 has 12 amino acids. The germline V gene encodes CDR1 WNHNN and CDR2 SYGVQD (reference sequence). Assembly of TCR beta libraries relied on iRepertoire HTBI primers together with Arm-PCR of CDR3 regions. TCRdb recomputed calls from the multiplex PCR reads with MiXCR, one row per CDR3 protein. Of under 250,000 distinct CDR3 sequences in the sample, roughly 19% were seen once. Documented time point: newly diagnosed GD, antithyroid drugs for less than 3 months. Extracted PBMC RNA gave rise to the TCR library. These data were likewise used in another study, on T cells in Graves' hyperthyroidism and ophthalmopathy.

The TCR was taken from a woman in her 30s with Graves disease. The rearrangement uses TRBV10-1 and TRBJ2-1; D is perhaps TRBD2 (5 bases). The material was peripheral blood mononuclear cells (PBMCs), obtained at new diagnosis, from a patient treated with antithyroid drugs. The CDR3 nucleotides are TGCGCCAGCAGTGAGCGAGGGCTTGAGCAGTTCTTC. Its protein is CASSERGLEQFF.